Listed here is a single T cell receptor beta chain. Its target is unknown. CDR1 is MNHEY and CDR2 is SVGAGI in the germline V gene. With V trimmed by 6 bases and J by 4 bases, 2 bases remained unmatched. The CDR3 covers 12 residues. These data originate in a study of T cell responses to AZD1222 COVID-19 vaccine. Generated by immunoSEQ multiplex PCR, the TCRdb table keeps only in-frame clones and is missing some. Of approximately 75,000 clones in the sample, 75% to 90% were seen once. Findings and limits, study-wide: Without day 14 samples, only post-peak T cell repertoires were studied. A mostly white British donor set with more females was recruited, and clonal diversity was possibly underestimated. Two doses of AZD1222 preceded a rise in Spike-specific TCR breadth and depth. Unmutated variant regions are reportedly the target of nearly half of TCRs that are spike-specific.

Sequences were derived from peripheral blood, sampled 28 days after the second AZD1222 dose. V gene TRBV6-5 combines with J gene TRBJ1-2; TRBD1 agrees at 7 bases. The TCR sequence derives from an adult who received the AZD1222 COVID-19 vaccine. The CDR3 is CASSRDSYGYTF. In nucleotides, the CDR3 is TGTGCCAGCAGCAGGGACAGCTATGGCTACACCTTC.